This TCR beta chain was sequenced during a study of blood T cell repertoires in COVID-19. Some clones are missing from TCRdb's copy, which holds only in-frame ones; the method was immunoSEQ multiplex PCR. The repertoire has approximately 260,000 clones, about 90% of them found once; the top ten carry about 3.3%. The sequence was collected from a middle-aged woman with acute COVID-19. The sequenced sample consisted of PBMCs or T cells enriched from blood (not recorded which).

The CDR3 DNA reads as TGCGCCAGCAGCTTGGCCCAGGCCTTTAAGACCCAGTACTTC. It is translated as CASSLAQAFKTQYF. The rearrangement links TRBV5-1 to TRBJ2-5; D not certain. CDR1 SGHRS and CDR2 YFSETQ come from the germline V gene. V lost 0 bases, J lost 6 bases, and 12 bases lay in between. The CDR3 spans 14 residues.